The clone carrying this TCR beta chain appeared a few times. Time point specified: newly diagnosed GD, antithyroid drugs for less than 3 months. With RNA extracted from PBMCs as input, the TCR library was made. Investigators prepared the TCR beta libraries by applying iRepertoire HTBI primers and Arm-PCR of CDR3 regions. MiXCR, run by TCRdb on the multiplex PCR reads, gives a single entry per CDR3 protein. This sample carries over 500,000 distinct CDR3 sequences, about 16% of them seen once, and the ten largest clones take approximately 12%. In germline, CDR1 is MNHEY, CDR2 SVGEGT. The CDR3 consists of 16 residues. Trimming took 6 bases from V and 2 from J; bases not matched to a gene: 8. The record originates from a study of regulatory T cells in long-lasting Graves disease. The same sample was also studied in work on T cells in Graves' hyperthyroidism and ophthalmopathy.

The sequence came from a man aged 18 to 35 with Graves disease. V is TRBV6-2 or TRBV6-3 and J is TRBJ1-5, with TRBD1 identical over 9 bases. This specimen consisted of peripheral blood mononuclear cells (PBMCs), obtained at new diagnosis, from a patient treated with antithyroid drugs. CDR3 bases: TGTGCCAGCAGACCGGGACAGGGTTCTGGCAATCAGCCCCAGCATTTT. Translation: CASRPGQGSGNQPQHF.